These 2 T cell receptor beta chains originate from one sample sequenced in a study of T cells after yellow fever vaccination. In TCRdb, the 5' RACE reads were re-called with MiXCR into one record per CDR3 protein. The data hold 450,000 to 550,000 distinct CDR3 sequences, with 20% to 25% observed a single time. Sequencing was performed on PBMCs, taken 21 days after the first yellow fever vaccination. All receptors come from a young man who received the YFV17D yellow fever vaccine.

The chain uses TRBV18 and TRBJ2-7; D may be TRBD1 (5 bases). The CDR3 loop spans 13 amino acids. CDR1 and CDR2 (germline): KGHSH, LQKENI. The V end lost 3 bases, the J end lost 1 base, and 7 bases lay between the germline ends. The CDR3 region has the DNA TGTGCCAGCTCACCGGACAAGTCCTACGAGCAGTACGTC. Residues: CASSPDKSYEQYV.

This chain connects TRBV28 to TRBJ2-5; D is perhaps TRBD2 (6 bases). Germline values: CDR1 MDHEN, CDR2 SYDVKM. The CDR3 is made up of 16 amino acids. Trimming stripped 8 bases from V and 3 bases from J, with 22 bases between. The CDR3 sequence: CASRTTGTEGKETQYF. The DNA for the CDR3 is TGTGCCAGCCGGACTACCGGGACTGAAGGCAAAGAGACCCAGTACTTC.